The 6 T cell receptor beta chains presented below share a single source sample, sequenced in a study of human T cells and chemical hapten exposure. Time point meaning: patch test 2, 6 weeks after DPC sensitization. Treatment noted: therapeutic diphenylcyclopropenone sensitization with weekly scalp DPC. TCRdb passed the RACE reads through MiXCR, listing each CDR3 protein once. The table records roughly 92,000 distinct CDR3 sequences, more than 9.5% of them present only once. This specimen consisted of whole blood, obtained in connection with sensitization to the hapten diphenylcyclopropenone (DPC). All receptors derive from a woman aged 40 to 50 with alopecia areata. Some clones in this sample may be carry-over from other donors' samples.

This clonotype has ten or more counts. This rearrangement joins TRBV7-9 to TRBJ1-1, with D perhaps TRBD1 (6 bases). V lost 5 bases, J lost 1 base, and 14 bases lay in between. The CDR3 sequence is 15 residues long. Looked up from germline, CDR1 is SEHNR and CDR2 is FQNEAQ (reference sequence). The CDR3 region is CASSRGRGANTEAFF. Written as DNA, the CDR3 is TGTGCCAGCAGCCGAGGTCGGGGGGCGAACACTGAAGCTTTCTTT.

The chain carries TRBV9 and TRBJ1-1; 10 bases are shared with TRBD1. Trimming at V came to 3 bases and at J to 4 bases, leaving 6 bases not matched to a gene. Germline CDR1 reads SGDLS; CDR2 reads YYNGEE. CDR3 length equals 15 residues. The DNA for the CDR3 is TGTGCCAGCAGCGGACAGGGGGCGGCGAGCACTGAAGCTTTCTTT. This translates into CASSGQGAASTEAFF.

The chain joins TRBV6-1 to TRBJ2-3, with a possible D match to TRBD2 (6 bases). The CDR3 is made up of 14 amino acids. Germline V gene sequence: CDR1 MNHNS, CDR2 SASEGT. V lost 10 bases and J lost 6, with 20 bases in between. The CDR3, as DNA: TGTGCCACCAGACCGGCGGGGCGATGGGATACGCAGTATTTT. It specifies CATRPAGRWDTQYF.

V and J are TRBV2 and TRBJ2-2; a weak D match, TRBD1 (5 bases). The CDR3 runs 14 residues. Germline CDR1 is SNHLY and CDR2 is FYNNEI. V was pared by 2 bases and J by 2 bases, with 6 bases between. DNA of the CDR3: TGTGCCAGCAGTGAACAGGGAAACACCGGGGAGCTGTTTTTT. This sequence encodes CASSEQGNTGELFF.

The gene calls are TRBV28 and TRBJ1-2; D call uncertain. CDR3 size: 14 residues. The germline CDR1 and CDR2 sequences are MDHEN and SYDVKM. Trimming stripped 10 bases from V and 2 bases from J, with 17 bases between. DNA of the CDR3: TGTGCCACCCCGGCGGTGTCGACGAACTATGGCTACACCTTC. It codes for CATPAVSTNYGYTF.

This clonotype was counted ten times or more. The chain is built from TRBV18 and TRBJ1-5; 10 nucleotides match TRBD1. Germline V gives CDR1 KGHSH, CDR2 LQKENI. Trimming at V came to 2 bases and at J to 4 bases, leaving 5 bases not matched to a gene. This CDR3 region has 16 residues. In DNA, the CDR3 is TGTGCCAGCTCACCAATACCGGGACAGGGGAATCAGCCCCAGCATTTT. The encoded protein is CASSPIPGQGNQPQHF.